The present T cell receptor beta chain was sequenced within a study of blood T cell repertoires in COVID-19. For the study at large: Sites in the United States, Italy and Spain provided acute and convalescent COVID-19 samples. The cDNA or gDNA used as material had been derived from T cells, B-cell-depleted T cells, or PBMCs.

Original processing methods: Amplification of reference gene primers was used by the study to estimate nucleated cell counts. Some clones are missing from TCRdb's copy, which holds only in-frame ones; the method was immunoSEQ multiplex PCR. V, J and clone size are taken as reported in that table, and D and trimming were inferred from the DNA itself. This table has 200,000 to 250,000 clones, about 86% appearing once. Germline assignment: CDR1 SGHTA and CDR2 FQGNSA. The CDR3 extends over 15 amino acids. V was clipped by 1 base and J by 4 bases, with 10 bases between them. Sequenced input: peripheral blood. The sequence came from a man between 60 and 70 years old with acute or convalescent COVID-19. The chain combines TRBV7-2 with TRBJ1-4; D might be TRBD1 (5 bases). The CDR3 nucleotides read TGTGCCAGCAGCTTAGGCGGGGGGGTTAATGAAAAACTGTTTTTT. This sequence encodes CASSLGGGVNEKLFF.